Sequencing of this T cell receptor beta chain was carried out in a study of blood T cell repertoires in COVID-19. Study-wide context: Samples taken during acute and convalescent COVID-19 were collected in the United States, Italy and Spain. PBMCs, B-cell-depleted T cells, or T cells were the source of the cDNA or gDNA that made up the material.

In the original analysis: Researchers report that nucleated cell counts were estimated from reference gene primer amplification. Only in-frame clones appear in the TCRdb table, and some are missing; sequencing was by immunoSEQ multiplex PCR. V and J calls and clone size are those listed in that table; D and trimming were worked out from the DNA. Of about 130,000 clones in the sample, more than 70% were seen once. The J segment lost 6 bases and the V segment lost 4 bases, leaving 7 bases of the junction unmatched. This CDR3 comprises 15 residues. From germline, CDR1 is MNHEY and CDR2 SVGAGI. Material: peripheral blood. The chain joins TRBV6-5 to TRBJ2-1; TRBD1 matches at 9 bases. The TCR was taken from an elderly woman with acute or convalescent COVID-19. This CDR3 is CASSSPGQGVNEQFF. Written as DNA, the CDR3 is TGTGCCAGCAGTTCCCCGGGACAGGGAGTCAATGAGCAGTTCTTC.